The 30 T cell receptor beta chains below were found in one sample sequenced in a study of blood T cells in healthy people across ages. Primers used in a second PCR of roughly 7 to 11 cycles were a sample-barcoded 5' primer and a J-beta primer mix. TCRdb re-called the 5' RACE reads with MiXCR, one entry per CDR3 protein. Seen here are 1.5 million to 2 million distinct CDR3 sequences, about 50% observed once, and the top ten hold less than 2.5%. Specimen: blood. The receptors originated from a middle-aged woman in good health.

This rearrangement joins TRBV2 to TRBJ1-5, with D perhaps TRBD1 (6 bases). V was cut by 7 bases and J by 0 bases, with 13 bases left in between. Germline assignment: CDR1 SNHLY and CDR2 FYNNEI. CDR3 size: 15 residues. The CDR3 region is CASNDGQSSNQPQHF. CDR3 DNA: TGTGCCAGCAATGATGGACAGAGTAGCAATCAGCCCCAGCATTTT.

This rearrangement joins TRBV6-2 or TRBV6-3 to TRBJ2-1; TRBD1 matches 9 bases. The DNA end is a closer match to TRBJ2-7, so the J assignment may be wrong. The germline gives CDR1 MNHEY, CDR2 SVGEGT. The CDR3 covers 15 residues. The CDR3 sequence is CASSLRGQGDNEQYF. The CDR3 DNA reads TGTGCCAGCAGTTTAAGGGGACAGGGAGACAATGAGCAGTACTTC.

The V call is TRBV7-8, the J call TRBJ2-5, with no clear D. Trimming shortened V by 2 bases and J by 3 bases, and 13 bases separated the two germline ends. Per germline, CDR1 SGHVS and CDR2 FQNEAQ. The CDR3 runs 15 residues. CDR3 loop: CASSLMGPTKETQYF. CDR3 nucleotide sequence: TGTGCCAGCAGCTTAATGGGTCCGACGAAAGAGACCCAGTACTTC. The full variable domain, in which reference TRBV7-8 and TRBJ2-5 provide the parts outside the CDR3, is GAGVSQSPRYKVAKRGQDVALRCDPISGHVSLFWYQQALGQGPEFLTYFQNEAQLDKSGLPSDRFFAERPEGSVSTLKIQRTQQEDSAVYLCASSLMGPTKETQYFGPGTRLLVL.

The V gene is TRBV9, the J gene TRBJ2-3, with D possibly matching TRBD2 (6 bases). CDR1 and CDR2 (germline): SGDLS, YYNGEE. This CDR3 is built from 14 residues. V shed 3 bases and J shed 5 bases, with 13 bases lying between them. CDR3 sequence: CASSAGVLKDTQYF. In DNA, the CDR3 is TGTGCCAGCAGCGCGGGGGTATTAAAAGATACGCAGTATTTT.

The chain links TRBV12-3 or TRBV12-4 to TRBJ1-5; tentatively, D is TRBD1 (6 bases). The CDR3 runs 15 residues. The V end lost 7 bases, the J end lost 6 bases, and 19 bases lay between the germline ends. CDR3 region: CASTTGRRGPQPQHF. The CDR3 region has the DNA TGTGCCAGCACCACGGGACGGCGGGGGCCTCAGCCCCAGCATTTT.

The rearrangement links TRBV6-1 to TRBJ1-6, with unresolved D. This CDR3 has 13 amino acids. V lost 8 bases and J lost 0, with 5 bases in between. The germline gives CDR1 MNHNS, CDR2 SASEGT. CDR3 sequence (DNA): TGTGCCAGCGGACCCTCCTATAATTCACCCCTCCACTTT. This gives the protein CASGPSYNSPLHF.

The V and J genes are TRBV20-1 and TRBJ2-1, with 12 bases aligning to TRBD2. CDR1 and CDR2 from the germline V gene are DFQATT and SNEGSKA (reference sequence). The CDR3 totals 15 residues. Trimming at V came to 5 bases and at J to 11 bases, leaving 13 bases not matched to a gene. The CDR3 DNA is TGCAGTGCTTTGCGGGGACTAGCGGGCCAACGGAAGCAGTTCTTC. It is translated as CSALRGLAGQRKQFF.

The J gene is TRBJ1-2, the V gene TRBV12-3 or TRBV12-4; TRBD1 agrees at 10 bases. The CDR3 is made up of 15 amino acids. Trimming at V came to 6 bases and at J to 4 bases, leaving 8 bases not matched to a gene. This CDR3 reads CASRRQGAGGYGYTF. Written as DNA, the CDR3 is TGTGCCAGCAGGCGACAGGGGGCGGGTGGCTATGGCTACACCTTC.

This clonotype turned up a few times. The genes are TRBV20-1 and TRBJ2-7; D perhaps matches TRBD2 (7 bases). V was pared by 5 bases and J by 1 base, with 15 bases between. The CDR3 is made up of 14 amino acids. Germline V gives CDR1 DFQATT, CDR2 SNEGSKA (reference sequence). Written as DNA, the CDR3 is TGCAGTGCTGGCCCGAGCGGGACATCCTACGAGCAGTACTTC. Its protein is CSAGPSGTSYEQYF.

A note on this clonotype: A clone one base away is much larger, so this may be a read error. DNA of the CDR3: TGTGCCAGCAGTCCTCCTGCAAGCTTCTACGAGCGGTACTTC. Translation: CASSPPASFYERYF. The chain couples TRBV12-3 or TRBV12-4 to TRBJ2-7; D is unclear. The CDR3 sequence is 14 residues long.

This clonotype was picked up a small number of times. V is TRBV10-1 and J is TRBJ2-3, with D maybe TRBD2 (5 bases). CDR1 and CDR2 from the germline V gene are WNHNN and SYGVQD (reference sequence). The V end lost 5 bases, the J end lost 2 bases, and 23 bases lay between the germline ends. The CDR3 is 18 residues long. CDR3 in amino acids: CASSTRMAGERPTDTQYF. In DNA form, the CDR3 reads TGCGCCAGCAGTACTCGGATGGCGGGCGAACGACCCACAGATACGCAGTATTTT.

The V gene is TRBV12-3 or TRBV12-4, the J gene TRBJ2-1, with 7 bases matching TRBD2. The V segment lost 3 bases and the J segment 5 bases; nucleotides outside the gene matches: 7. This CDR3 is 15 amino acids long. CDR3 nucleotide sequence: TGTGCCAGCAGTTTTGTGGCTAGCGGTAACAATGAGCAGTTCTTC. Translating it yields CASSFVASGNNEQFF.

V is TRBV4-2 and J is TRBJ2-3, with a tentative D call TRBD2 (7 bases). The V end lost 1 base, the J end lost 2 bases, and 10 bases lay between the germline ends. Germline CDR1 is LGHNA and CDR2 is YNFKEQ. CDR3 length: 15 residues. The CDR3: CASSQVGGLTDTQYF. CDR3 sequence (DNA): TGTGCCAGCAGCCAAGTCGGGGGGCTCACAGATACGCAGTATTTT.

As concerns this clonotype: The junction shows a germline mismatch at one end, possibly a read error. The chain recombines TRBV6-6 with TRBJ2-5; no clear D gene. The CDR3 is made up of 12 amino acids. Germline CDR1 and CDR2: MNHNY and SVGAGI (reference sequence). CDR3 sequence (DNA): TGTGCCAGCGGCAAGTACCAAGAGACCAAGTACTTC. It encodes CASGKYQETKYF.

This clonotype was counted a few times. The chain uses TRBV20-1 and TRBJ2-7; D is possibly TRBD1 or TRBD2 (6 bases each). Trimming took off 6 bases at V and 2 bases at J, with 20 bases between the two ends. CDR1 and CDR2 (germline): DFQATT, SNEGSKA (reference sequence). This CDR3 is 15 amino acids long. The CDR3 DNA is TGCAGTGCCACCGGCGGGACATTCGGGACCTACGAGCAGTACTTC. Translation gives CSATGGTFGTYEQYF.

The table lists this clonotype with a few counts. The chain recombines TRBV25-1 with TRBJ2-7; D is perhaps TRBD1 (6 bases). Per germline, CDR1 MGHDK and CDR2 SYGVNS. The ends were cut back, 5 bases at V and 6 bases at J, with 14 bases in the middle. The CDR3 spans 13 residues. This CDR3 reads CASSRQESGEQYF. CDR3 coding DNA: TGTGCCAGCAGTAGACAGGAGTCGGGCGAGCAGTACTTC.

In its sample, this clonotype was seen a few times. V gene TRBV29-1 combines with J gene TRBJ1-4, with D perhaps TRBD1 (5 bases). Germline V gene data show CDR1 as SQVTM and CDR2 as ANQGSEA. The CDR3 extends over 14 amino acids. Trimming took off 2 bases at V and 6 bases at J, with 13 bases between the two ends. CDR3 sequence reads: CSVETGVGYEKLFF. CDR3 sequence (DNA): TGCAGCGTTGAAACGGGGGTCGGGTATGAAAAACTGTTTTTT.

The gene calls are TRBV20-1 and TRBJ1-4; D is unclear. The CDR3 sequence is 14 residues long. V lost 6 bases and J 3 bases, leaving 14 bases between the germline ends. From germline, CDR1 is DFQATT and CDR2 SNEGSKA (reference sequence). The CDR3 spells CSAPGGPSNEKLFF. CDR3 DNA: TGCAGTGCCCCGGGCGGCCCATCTAATGAAAAACTGTTTTTT.

The rearrangement joins TRBV4-3 to TRBJ1-6; 9 bases line up with TRBD1. V was pared by 1 base and J by 9 bases, with 7 bases of the junction left unmatched. The CDR3 extends over 16 amino acids. Per the germline V gene, CDR1 is LGHNA and CDR2 is YSLEER. The CDR3, as DNA: TGCGCCAGCAGCCAAGTCGGGAACAGGGGGCGTTCACCCCTCCACTTT. Translating it yields CASSQVGNRGRSPLHF.

This chain uses TRBV19 with TRBJ1-5; a possible D gene is TRBD1 (5 bases). Germline values: CDR1 LNHDA, CDR2 SQIVND (reference sequence). This CDR3 has 14 residues. V was pared by 7 bases and J by 0 bases, with 10 bases between. CDR3 bases: TGTGCCAGTACTATGACAGCTAGCAATCAGCCCCAGCATTTT. Translation: CASTMTASNQPQHF.

The chain has TRBV7-2 and TRBJ2-1, with no clear D. Trimming stripped 2 bases from V and 10 bases from J, with 12 bases between. The CDR3 spans 13 residues. Germline loops: CDR1 SGHTA, CDR2 FQGNSA. CDR3 loop: CASSLNGLVEQFF. The CDR3 nucleotides are TGTGCCAGCAGCTTAAATGGCCTGGTCGAGCAGTTCTTC.

This clonotype was picked up a small number of times. The rearrangement links TRBV11-2 to TRBJ2-3; D uncertain. Germline V lookup: CDR1 SGHAT, CDR2 FQNNGV. CDR3 length equals 12 residues. V was trimmed by 1 base and J by 9 bases, leaving 8 bases between them. The chain's CDR3 is CASSLGLKTQYF. CDR3 bases: TGTGCCAGCAGCTTAGGACTGAAGACGCAGTATTTT. Combining the CDR3 with reference TRBV11-2 and TRBJ2-3 gives the whole variable domain EAGVAQSPRYKIIEKRQSVAFWCNPISGHATLYWYQQILGQGPKLLIQFQNNGVVDDSQLPKDRFSAERLKGVDSTLKIQPAKLEDSAVYLCASSLGLKTQYFGPGTRLTVL.

This clonotype was observed a handful of times. The V and J genes are TRBV24-1 and TRBJ2-1; D is uncertain. Germline-derived CDR1 and CDR2 are KGHDR and SFDVKD. Trimming removed 3 bases from V and 6 bases from J, with 2 bases in between. The CDR3 has 11 residues. CDR3 in DNA: TGTGCCACCAGTGATCCCAATGAGCAGTTCTTC. This codes for CATSDPNEQFF.

The gene calls are TRBV6-1 and TRBJ1-5; weak D call: TRBD1 (6 bases). Germline V lookup: CDR1 MNHNS, CDR2 SASEGT. The CDR3 covers 15 residues. The germline V and J ends were trimmed by 0 bases and 6 bases, with 12 bases remaining between them. The CDR3 region is CASSEAGGRFQPQHF. CDR3 in DNA: TGTGCCAGCAGTGAAGCCGGGGGGCGCTTTCAGCCCCAGCATTTT.

The chain has TRBV29-1 and TRBJ2-7; D not resolved. The germline V gene has CDR1 SQVTM and CDR2 ANQGSEA. The germline V and J ends were trimmed by 4 bases and 0 bases, with 10 bases remaining between them. The CDR3 is made up of 13 amino acids. CDR3 sequence: CSVVLPISYEQYF. The CDR3 DNA is TGCAGCGTTGTTTTACCTATCTCCTACGAGCAGTACTTC.

The CDR3 bases are TGTGCCAGCACAGGGAAATACCCCTACGAGCAGTACTTC. This translates into CASTGKYPYEQYF. V is TRBV28 and J is TRBJ2-7; D is perhaps TRBD1 (5 bases). The CDR3 length is 13 residues. Looked up from germline, CDR1 is MDHEN and CDR2 is SYDVKM. V was clipped by 7 bases and J by 2 bases, with 12 bases between them.

This clonotype came up a few times. The V and J genes are TRBV4-1 and TRBJ2-3, with D perhaps TRBD1 or TRBD2 (6 bases each). Looked up from germline, CDR1 is MGHRA and CDR2 is YSYEKL. Trimming removed 0 bases from V and 4 bases from J, with 14 bases in between. This CDR3 comprises 16 residues. The CDR3 loop is CASSQEIGGISDTQYF. As DNA, the CDR3 is TGCGCCAGCAGCCAAGAAATAGGGGGGATCTCAGATACGCAGTATTTT.

V and J are TRBV6-2 or TRBV6-3 and TRBJ2-7; the D is unclear. The CDR3 contains 11 residues. V was pared by 4 bases and J by 10 bases, with 11 bases between. The germline V gene encodes CDR1 MNHEY and CDR2 SVGEGT. CDR3 protein: CASSLGPAQYF. CDR3 in DNA: TGTGCCAGCAGTTTAGGACCCGCCCAGTACTTC.

Here the CDR3 reads CATGTDTEAFF. DNA of the CDR3: TGTGCCACCGGGACTGACACTGAAGCTTTCTTT. The chain recombines TRBV10-3 with TRBJ1-1, with D possibly TRBD1 on 5 matching bases. The length of the CDR3 is 11 residues. Germline loops: CDR1 ENHRY, CDR2 SYGVKD. Between the trimmed V and J ends, which lost 10 bases and 3 bases, there was a span of 9 bases.

This clonotype was seen a few times. The V gene is TRBV20-1, the J gene TRBJ2-7; TRBD2 matches 8 bases. The closer fit of TRBJ2-5 to the DNA end suggests the J call may be wrong. Germline assignment: CDR1 DFQATT and CDR2 SNEGSKA (reference sequence). The CDR3 loop spans 12 amino acids. As DNA, the CDR3 is TGCAGTGCTAGACCTAGCGGGCAGACCCAGTACTTC. It encodes CSARPSGQTQYF.